The 26 T cell receptor beta chains reported below all come from one sample, sequenced in a study of graft-versus-host responses after intestinal transplantation. Clones were read by immunoSEQ multiplex PCR, and TCRdb kept only the in-frame ones, dropping some. The sample shows over 100,000 clones, 85% to 95% of them seen only once. These receptors have no identified antigens. Here the sequenced sample was unstimulated CD8+ T cells sorted from spleen or lymph node cells, taken before transplant. These receptors all come from a human donor who was the organ donor for an intestinal transplant.

The rearrangement joins TRBV13 to TRBJ2-1; 16 nucleotides align to TRBD2. The germline gives CDR1 PRHDT, CDR2 FYEKMQ (reference sequence). The CDR3 is 17 amino acids. J was trimmed by 6 bases and V by 0 bases; bases with no gene match: 2. The CDR3, as DNA: TGTGCCAGCAGCTTAGGGGGACTAGCGGGAGGGAGCAATGAGCAGTTCTTC. This translates into CASSLGGLAGGSNEQFF.

The V gene is TRBV7-2, the J gene TRBJ2-7, with TRBD2 matching over 10 bases. This CDR3 has 13 residues. CDR1 is SGHTA and CDR2 is FQGNSA in the germline V gene. V lost 6 bases, J lost 2 bases, and 1 base stayed unmatched. The chain's CDR3 is CASSLAGAYEQYF. The CDR3 DNA sequence: TGTGCCAGCAGTCTAGCGGGAGCCTACGAGCAGTACTTC.

The rearrangement uses TRBV7-8 and TRBJ1-4; maybe TRBD1 (5 bases). Germline lookup yields CDR1 SGHVS and CDR2 FQNEAQ. V was shortened by 3 bases and J by 0 bases, with 11 bases between the two germline ends. The length of the CDR3 is 16 residues. The CDR3 here is CASSLGTGATNEKLFF. The CDR3 nucleotides read TGTGCCAGCAGCTTGGGGACGGGGGCAACTAATGAAAAACTGTTTTTT.

J is TRBJ2-1 and V is TRBV7-8; 13 bases line up with TRBD2. The CDR3 is 17 amino acids. V lost 1 base and J lost 2; bases outside the gene matches: 2. Germline loops: CDR1 SGHVS, CDR2 FQNEAQ. CDR3 coding DNA: TGTGCCAGCAGCTTAGGGACTAGCGGGAGACCCTACAATGAGCAGTTCTTC. Residues: CASSLGTSGRPYNEQFF.

The chain uses TRBV10-2 and TRBJ2-4; D ambiguous. V was cut by 4 bases and J by 6 bases, with 7 bases left in between. CDR1 is WSHSY and CDR2 is SAAADI in the germline V gene. CDR3 size: 12 residues. The CDR3 DNA reads TGCGCCAGCAGTGGTACGATAAACATTCAGTACTTC. Translation: CASSGTINIQYF.

The chain recombines TRBV9 with TRBJ1-4; D is perhaps TRBD1 (5 bases). The germline gives CDR1 SGDLS, CDR2 YYNGEE. The CDR3 spans 13 residues. With 5 bases removed from V and 6 bases from J, the gap between germline ends came to 11 bases. The CDR3 region is CASRGVGDEKLFF. The DNA for the CDR3 is TGTGCCAGCAGGGGGGTGGGAGATGAAAAACTGTTTTTT.

This clone was observed a single time. The chain is built from TRBV28 and TRBJ2-3, with 8 positions matching TRBD2. The germline V gene has CDR1 MDHEN and CDR2 SYDVKM. The CDR3 has 15 residues. Trimming removed 6 bases from V and 2 bases from J; junction bases left unmatched: 7. The CDR3 sequence is CASRELAGPTDTQYF. CDR3 sequence (DNA): TGTGCCAGCAGAGAATTAGCGGGACCCACAGATACGCAGTATTTT.

The chain carries TRBV7-6 and TRBJ2-1; no firm D call. V was cut by 0 bases and J by 0 bases, with 9 bases left in between. Germline CDR1 SGHVS, CDR2 FNYEAQ. This CDR3 contains 16 residues. The CDR3 coding sequence is TGTGCCAGCAGCTTAGCCGACTCAATCTCCTACAATGAGCAGTTCTTC. Translation: CASSLADSISYNEQFF.

V and J are TRBV4-1 and TRBJ2-1, with D unclear. Germline CDR1 and CDR2: MGHRA and YSYEKL. CDR3 length: 16 residues. Deletions cut 0 bases from V and 4 bases from J, with 13 bases between. The CDR3 sequence: CASSQEFALTYNEQFF. The DNA for the CDR3 is TGCGCCAGCAGCCAAGAATTTGCACTAACATACAATGAGCAGTTCTTC.

The V gene is TRBV5-1, the J gene TRBJ2-7; 8 bases are shared with TRBD1. The CDR3 covers 15 residues. The V gene end was trimmed by 4 bases and the J gene end by 5 bases; junction bases not matched to a gene: 11. Per the germline V gene, CDR1 is SGHRS and CDR2 is YFSETQ. The CDR3 DNA reads as TGCGCCAGCAGCCCGGAGGGGACAGGTCTCCACGAGCAGTACTTC. Encoded protein: CASSPEGTGLHEQYF.

The rearrangement links TRBV15 to TRBJ2-1; 13 bases fit TRBD2. The CDR3 runs 15 residues. Germline CDR1 LNHNV, CDR2 YYDKDF (reference sequence). With V trimmed by 6 bases and J by 8 bases, 7 bases remained unmatched. The CDR3 DNA sequence: TGTGCCACCAGTAGGACTAGCGGGAGAGTGGATGAGCAGTTCTTC. This encodes CATSRTSGRVDEQFF.

The chain joins TRBV5-1 to TRBJ2-4, with a possible D match to TRBD1 (6 bases). V was clipped by 1 base and J by 1 base, with 6 bases between them. The germline CDR1 and CDR2 sequences are SGHRS and YFSETQ. CDR3 size: 14 residues. The CDR3 DNA follows: TGCGCCAGCAGCTTGACAGGGGCCAAAAACATTCAGTACTTC. Encoded protein: CASSLTGAKNIQYF.

V usage is TRBV27 and J usage is TRBJ1-4; D is perhaps TRBD1 (6 bases). The germline V and J ends were trimmed by 1 base and 6 bases, with 9 bases remaining between them. This CDR3 contains 14 residues. Germline lookup yields CDR1 MNHEY and CDR2 SMNVEV (reference sequence). CDR3 region: CASSLWGGDEKLFF. CDR3 coding DNA: TGTGCCAGCAGTTTATGGGGGGGCGATGAAAAACTGTTTTTT.

With regard to this clone: At one boundary the junction diverges from the germline segment, which might be a read error. The J gene is TRBJ2-7, the V gene TRBV27, with 8 bases aligning to TRBD1. This CDR3 contains 15 residues. Germline lookup yields CDR1 MNHEY and CDR2 SMNVEV (reference sequence). The CDR3 DNA sequence: TGTGCCAGCAATTTATTTACAGGGGGAACATACGAGCAGTACTTC. Residues: CASNLFTGGTYEQYF.

This sequence joins TRBV7-9 and TRBJ1-6, with a weak D call TRBD1 (5 bases). Germline lookup yields CDR1 SEHNR and CDR2 FQNEAQ (reference sequence). Between the trimmed V and J ends, which lost 2 bases and 9 bases, there was a span of 8 bases. The CDR3 length is 13 residues. In DNA, the CDR3 is TGTGCCAGCAGCTTATGGCAGGGTTCACCCCTCCACTTT. It specifies CASSLWQGSPLHF.

The chain couples TRBV19 to TRBJ1-1, with D maybe TRBD1 (5 bases). CDR3 length equals 10 residues. The V end lost 9 bases, the J end lost 8 bases, and 10 bases lay between the germline ends. Germline CDR1 is LNHDA and CDR2 is SQIVND (reference sequence). The CDR3 is CASGTPEAFF. In DNA form, the CDR3 reads TGTGCCAGCGGGACCCCCGAAGCTTTCTTT.

This clone was detected once. The V and J genes are TRBV9 and TRBJ2-1; D is perhaps TRBD2 (6 bases). The CDR3 consists of 14 residues. From germline, CDR1 is SGDLS and CDR2 YYNGEE. The ends were cut back, 3 bases at V and 5 bases at J, with 12 bases in the middle. CDR3 coding DNA: TGTGCCAGCAGCGCCCAGGGACTTAACAATGAGCAGTTCTTC. Translated: CASSAQGLNNEQFF.

The chain carries TRBV27 and TRBJ2-7; 8 positions match TRBD2. Trimming at V came to 5 bases and at J to 2 bases, leaving 2 bases not matched to a gene. The CDR3 sequence is 13 residues long. Germline values: CDR1 MNHEY, CDR2 SMNVEV (reference sequence). CDR3 in amino acids: CASSPGLAYEQYF. CDR3 DNA: TGTGCCAGCAGTCCGGGACTAGCCTACGAGCAGTACTTC.

This clone was picked up one time. This chain uses TRBV11-3 with TRBJ2-5, with TRBD2 matching 9 bases. Germline V CDR1 and CDR2: SGHNT, YENEEA. The CDR3 contains 14 residues. The trim removed 5 bases at V and 3 bases at J, leaving 4 bases unmatched. The CDR3 DNA sequence: TGTGCCAGCAGCCCTCGACTAGCGGAAGAGACCCAGTACTTC. Amino acids: CASSPRLAEETQYF.

V and J are TRBV6-5 and TRBJ1-2, with unresolved D. Trimming pared 5 bases from V and 8 bases from J, leaving 18 bases between. Germline V gene data show CDR1 as MNHEY and CDR2 as SVGAGI. This CDR3 is built from 14 residues. For the CDR3, the DNA is TGTGCCAGCAGTCCTTCCGGCCTCGGATGGGGCTACACCTTC. It yields the protein CASSPSGLGWGYTF.

The chain couples TRBV4-3 to TRBJ2-5; weak D call: TRBD2 (5 bases). This CDR3 has 15 residues. Trimming cost V 0 bases and J 5 bases, with 13 bases left between them. Germline V lookup: CDR1 LGHNA, CDR2 YSLEER. The CDR3 DNA sequence: TGCGCCAGCAGCCAAGATCGGCTAGCCCGGGAGACCCAGTACTTC. Translated, it gives CASSQDRLARETQYF.

J is TRBJ2-7 and V is TRBV4-2; D could derive from TRBD1 or TRBD2 (5 bases each). In germline, CDR1 is LGHNA, CDR2 YNFKEQ. The germline V and J ends were trimmed by 4 bases and 4 bases, with 20 bases remaining between them. The CDR3 totals 16 residues. In DNA form, the CDR3 reads TGTGCCAGCAGCCGAGGAATCGATGTAGGGGAGTACGAGCAGTACTTC. As protein: CASSRGIDVGEYEQYF.

V is TRBV9 and J is TRBJ2-7, with D perhaps matching TRBD1 or TRBD2 (5 bases each). Looked up from germline, CDR1 is SGDLS and CDR2 is YYNGEE. This CDR3 contains 15 residues. Trimming cost V 1 base and J 6 bases, with 17 bases left between them. CDR3 in DNA: TGTGCCAGCAGCGTATGCGTGAGGGGCTTGTGCGAGCAGTACTTC. It yields the protein CASSVCVRGLCEQYF.

The V gene is TRBV27, the J gene TRBJ2-7; tentative D call: TRBD1 (6 bases). This CDR3 is 12 amino acids long. Germline V lookup: CDR1 MNHEY, CDR2 SMNVEV (reference sequence). The V end was cut by 4 bases, the J end by 6 bases, with 10 bases between. The CDR3 bases are TGTGCCAGCAGTTCCTTGGGGGCCGAGCAGTACTTC. Protein: CASSSLGAEQYF.

The chain links TRBV11-2 to TRBJ2-3; D is uncertain. Germline V gene sequence: CDR1 SGHAT, CDR2 FQNNGV. The germline V and J ends were trimmed by 0 bases and 5 bases, with 21 bases remaining between them. The CDR3 has 18 amino acids. CDR3 region: CASSLDSLTESRRDTQYF. For the CDR3, the DNA is TGTGCCAGCAGCTTAGATTCCCTGACTGAATCGAGGCGAGATACGCAGTATTTT.

The rearrangement links TRBV7-9 to TRBJ2-3; TRBD2 matches at 8 bases. Per the germline V gene, CDR1 is SEHNR and CDR2 is FQNEAQ (reference sequence). The CDR3 has 15 residues. After removal of 2 bases from V and 0 bases from J, the junction contained 1 base not matched to a gene. In DNA, the CDR3 is TGTGCCAGCAGCTTAATAGCGGGGAGCACAGATACGCAGTATTTT. Protein: CASSLIAGSTDTQYF.